The 16 T cell receptor beta chains below all came from one sample that was sequenced in a study of human thymus T cells. Resections from corrective heart surgery provided thymus tissue. Produced via immunoSEQ multiplex PCR; TCRdb's table is partial and in-frame only. Altogether about 120,000 clones are present, about 94% being singletons, with the ten largest covering roughly 0.024%. What was sequenced was thymus tissue. The receptors derive from a boy under two years old with a congenital heart defect but otherwise immunologically healthy.

The J gene is TRBJ1-5, the V gene TRBV2; D call uncertain. CDR1 is SNHLY and CDR2 is FYNNEI in the germline V gene. The CDR3 consists of 16 residues. Trimming took 3 bases from V and 0 from J, leaving 12 bases between them. The chain's CDR3 is CASSESIGDSNQPQHF. The CDR3 bases are TGTGCCAGCAGTGAGAGTATCGGGGATAGCAATCAGCCCCAGCATTTT. Complete variable domain (other parts from reference TRBV2 and TRBJ1-5): EPEVTQTPSHQVTQMGQEVILRCVPISNHLYFYWYRQILGQKVEFLVSFYNNEISEKSEIFDDQFSVERPDGSNFTLKIRSTKLEDSAMYFCASSESIGDSNQPQHFGDGTRLSIL.

V usage is TRBV6-1 and J usage is TRBJ2-5; 11 bases align to TRBD1. J lost 2 bases, V lost 1 base, and 3 bases had no gene match. Germline assignment: CDR1 MNHNS and CDR2 SASEGT. The CDR3 totals 16 residues. CDR3 DNA sequence: TGTGCCAGCAGTGAAGTGGGACAGGGGGTACAAGAGACCCAGTACTTC. It specifies CASSEVGQGVQETQYF.

This sequence joins TRBV5-6 and TRBJ1-4; possible D gene TRBD1, 5 bases. Per germline, CDR1 SGHDT and CDR2 YYEEEE. The CDR3 extends over 13 amino acids. Trimming shortened V by 4 bases and J by 5 bases, and 9 bases separated the two germline ends. CDR3 nucleotide sequence: TGTGCCAGCAGCCGCCGGGGCAATGAAAAACTGTTTTTT. This gives the protein CASSRRGNEKLFF.

V usage is TRBV21-1 and J usage is TRBJ2-4; the D call in the table, TRBD1, was not verified against the DNA. TRBV21-1 is reported as a pseudogene. The length of the CDR3 is 13 residues. Here the CDR3 reads CASSKKTGNIQYF. CDR3 DNA sequence: TGTGCCAGCAGTAAAAAGACAGGGAACATTCAGTACTTC.

This chain links TRBV29-1 with TRBJ2-7, with 11 bases aligning to TRBD2. The CDR3 is 12 amino acids. Trimming at V came to 8 bases and at J to 2 bases, leaving 2 bases not matched to a gene. Per the germline V gene, CDR1 is SQVTM and CDR2 is ANQGSEA. The CDR3 spells CSSGLAAYEQYF. For the CDR3, the DNA is TGCAGCTCGGGACTAGCGGCCTACGAGCAGTACTTC.

This clone came up once. The chain links TRBV7-9 to TRBJ2-3, with D perhaps assigned TRBD1 or TRBD2 (5 bases each). CDR1 and CDR2 (germline): SEHNR, FQNEAQ (reference sequence). This CDR3 is 18 amino acids long. V was clipped by 1 base and J by 0 bases, with 17 bases between them. The CDR3 sequence is CASSLVFGDLSSTDTQYF. CDR3 nucleotides: TGTGCCAGCAGCTTAGTCTTCGGGGACCTCTCTAGCACAGATACGCAGTATTTT.

In this sample, this clone turned up a few times. V usage is TRBV5-5 and J usage is TRBJ1-2; D is undetermined. The CDR3 sequence is 15 residues long. In germline, CDR1 is SGHKS, CDR2 YYEKEE (reference sequence). V shed 0 bases and J shed 8 bases, with 17 bases lying between them. CDR3 residues: CASSLVTVALEGYTF. Here the CDR3 DNA reads TGTGCCAGCAGCTTGGTTACGGTAGCCCTGGAAGGCTACACCTTC.

The chain couples TRBV28 to TRBJ1-1; D not certain. This CDR3 region has 15 residues. Germline CDR1 reads MDHEN; CDR2 reads SYDVKM. Trimming removed 3 bases from V and 7 bases from J, with 18 bases in between. In DNA, the CDR3 is TGTGCCAGCAGTTTTCTGGCAGTCAGGCCGGTTGAAGCTTTCTTT. Residues: CASSFLAVRPVEAFF.

This clone has just a few counts. The J gene is TRBJ1-4, the V gene TRBV7-9; D possibly corresponds to TRBD1 (6 bases). V dropped 3 bases and J dropped 5 bases, with 16 bases sitting between them. Per the germline V gene, CDR1 is SEHNR and CDR2 is FQNEAQ (reference sequence). This CDR3 region has 16 residues. As DNA, the CDR3 is TGTGCCAGCAGCTTTTTACTGGACAGCCAGAATGAAAAACTGTTTTTT. This gives the protein CASSFLLDSQNEKLFF.

The V call is TRBV18, the J call TRBJ1-2; no definite D call. Trimming stripped 3 bases from V and 3 bases from J, with 8 bases between. Germline CDR1 reads KGHSH; CDR2 reads LQKENI. CDR3 size: 13 residues. The CDR3 here is CASSPFGDYGYTF. CDR3 DNA sequence: TGTGCCAGCTCACCGTTCGGGGACTATGGCTACACCTTC.

The chain joins TRBV6-4 to TRBJ2-7; D is unresolved. The CDR3 covers 16 residues. Germline CDR1 is MRHNA and CDR2 is SNTAGT. Deletions cut 4 bases from V and 0 bases from J, with 16 bases between. The CDR3 loop is CASSVSFTLRSYEQYF. The CDR3 nucleotides read TGTGCCAGCAGTGTAAGTTTTACGTTGCGCTCCTACGAGCAGTACTTC.

The gene calls are TRBV30 and TRBJ1-1; 10 positions agree with TRBD1. The junction had 4 bases not matched to a gene; V was cut back by 3 bases and J by 3 bases. The CDR3 is made up of 14 amino acids. The V gene's germline CDR1 is GTSNPN and CDR2 SVGIG (reference sequence). Here the CDR3 DNA reads TGTGCCTGGAGGGTAGGGACAGGGGACACTGAAGCTTTCTTT. It encodes CAWRVGTGDTEAFF.

The CDR3 loop is CASSPGYGYTF. CDR3 nucleotide sequence: TGTGCCAGCTCACCAGGATATGGCTACACCTTC. This chain links TRBV18 with TRBJ1-2; unclear D gene. This CDR3 spans 11 amino acids. V was shortened by 2 bases and J by 5 bases, with 3 bases between the two germline ends. Per germline, CDR1 KGHSH and CDR2 LQKENI.

The chain is built from TRBV2 and TRBJ2-3, with D unclear. The germline CDR1 and CDR2 sequences are SNHLY and FYNNEI. CDR3 size: 15 residues. V lost 5 bases and J 3 bases, leaving 15 bases between the germline ends. CDR3 in amino acids: CASSFTGLRTDTQYF. The CDR3 DNA reads TGTGCCAGCAGTTTTACCGGGCTTAGAACAGATACGCAGTATTTT.

J is TRBJ2-7 and V is TRBV28; either TRBD1 or TRBD2 may fit D (6 bases each). Germline V CDR1 and CDR2: MDHEN, SYDVKM. CDR3 size: 14 residues. Trimming took off 10 bases at V and 0 bases at J, with 16 bases between the two ends. DNA for the CDR3: TGTGCCATTGATTTTGGGGGGCCCTCCTACGAGCAGTACTTC. Translation gives CAIDFGGPSYEQYF.

This chain links TRBV19 with TRBJ2-7; possibly TRBD1 or TRBD2 for D (6 bases each). Between the trimmed V and J ends, which lost 7 bases and 6 bases, there was a span of 10 bases. This CDR3 has 11 amino acids. Germline V gene lookup returns CDR1 LNHDA and CDR2 SQIVND (reference sequence). CDR3 in DNA: TGTGCCAGTAAGGGGGGAGGCGAGCAGTACTTC. Its protein is CASKGGGEQYF.